The entry below describes one TCR beta chain. What it binds is not known. This sample was taken from a study of shared clonotypes between healthy human individuals. V lost 6 bases and J lost 2, with 17 bases in between. This CDR3 spans 16 amino acids. Germline CDR1 and CDR2: SGHTA and FQGTGA. Findings and limits, study-wide: A reduction in generation probabilities was seen for non-shared clonotypes relative to those shared by all four donors.

Cells designated naive CD8 were CD45RO-negative and were positively selected for CCR7, with terminally differentiated effector memory CD45RA+ cells excluded. Sequencing used immunoSEQ multiplex PCR; TCRdb keeps in-frame clones, though not all of them. The table includes 550,000 to 750,000 clones, about 92% detected once. The chain has TRBV7-3 and TRBJ2-1; D remains ambiguous. This clonotype was obtained from a young man in good health. Sequencing used naive CD8+ T cells sorted from blood. The CDR3 nucleotides are TGTGCCAGCAGTTACGATGGTACGACAACCTACAATGAGCAGTTCTTC. This codes for CASSYDGTTTYNEQFF. The whole variable domain, remainder taken from reference TRBV7-3 and TRBJ2-1, is GAGVSQTPSNKVTEKGKYVELRCDPISGHTALYWYRQSLGQGPEFLIYFQGTGAADDSGLPNDRFFAVRPEGSVSTLKIQRTERGDSAVYLCASSYDGTTTYNEQFFGPGTRLTVL.